Listed below are T cell receptor beta chains from one sample, sequenced in a study of control samples from healthy donors and cancer patients. TCRdb's table, derived via immunoSEQ multiplex PCR, lists solely in-frame clones and lacks some. The data show around 110,000 clones, around 90% seen once. The sample was blood. The receptors were gathered from a woman in her 70s in good health. CDR3s include the opening cysteine and the closing phenylalanine or tryptophan. The D gene is left open where the match is weak. Some rows mark clone size as missing; the rest say once, few, many or name a class of expanded clone.

>TRBJ2-5|14|once|TRBD2|TRBV7-9
CASSVAGAQETQYF
TGTGCCAGCAGCGTAGCGGGGGCTCAAGAGACCCAGTACTTC
>TRBJ2-2|13|once|.|TRBV25-1
CASSEWDTGELFF
TGTGCCAGCAGTGAATGGGACACCGGGGAGCTGTTTTTT
>TRBJ1-2|9|few|.|TRBV9
CASSLRGPF
TGTGCCAGCAGCCTCAGAGGGCCCTTC
>TRBJ2-3|15|.|.|TRBV12-5
CASGLVGDRTDTQYF
TGTGCTAGTGGTTTGGTTGGCGATAGGACAGATACGCAGTATTTT
>TRBJ2-2|13|.|.|TRBV11-2
CASSLGHTGELFF
TGTGCCAGCAGCCTAGGACATACCGGGGAGCTGTTTTTT
>TRBJ2-7|13|.|.|TRBV7-6
CASSSGPQGEQYF
TGTGCCAGCAGCTCCGGACCTCAAGGCGAGCAGTACTTC
>TRBJ2-2|17|.|TRBD2|TRBV19
CASSRPGLAGGAGELFF
TGTGCCAGTAGTAGGCCCGGACTAGCGGGGGGGGCCGGGGAGCTGTTTTTT
>TRBJ1-3|16|.|.|TRBV4-1
CASSQVSQVSGNTIYF
TGCGCCAGCAGCCAAGTAAGTCAGGTCTCTGGAAACACCATATATTTT
>TRBJ1-1|13|few|.|TRBV5-1
CASSPSQGLEAFF
TGCGCCAGCAGCCCAAGCCAGGGGTTGGAAGCTTTCTTT
>TRBJ1-3|19|.|.|TRBV18
CASSPRVNTQGSSGNTIYF
TGTGCCAGCTCACCCAGGGTCAATACCCAGGGGAGCTCTGGAAACACCATATATTTT
>TRBJ2-7|13|.|.|TRBV10-3
CAISQGGSYEQYF
TGTGCCATCAGTCAGGGGGGGTCCTACGAGCAGTACTTC
>TRBJ2-1|11|.|.|TRBV20-1
CSAGSFGEQFF
TGCAGTGCTGGAAGCTTCGGTGAGCAGTTCTTC
>TRBJ1-1|13|.|.|TRBV5-1
CASSFGGGTEAFF
TGCGCCAGCAGCTTCGGGGGCGGCACTGAAGCTTTCTTT
>TRBJ2-2|15|.|TRBD2|TRBV9
CASSGSGGSGGELFF
TGTGCCAGCAGCGGTAGCGGGGGGAGCGGCGGGGAGCTGTTTTTT
>TRBJ2-3|16|.|.|TRBV7-9
CASSLVGPPSTDTQYF
TGTGCCAGCAGCTTAGTCGGCCCACCTAGCACAGATACGCAGTATTTT
>TRBJ1-1|15|.|.|TRBV10-2
CASSEGRILNTEAFF
TGCGCCAGCAGTGAGGGGAGAATCCTGAACACTGAAGCTTTCTTT
>TRBJ1-1|13|.|.|TRBV7-2
CASSLQGNTEAFF
TGTGCCAGCAGCTTACAGGGTAACACTGAAGCTTTCTTT
>TRBJ2-1|14|.|TRBD2|TRBV7-9
CASSLSGGATEQFF
TGTGCCAGCAGTCTTAGCGGGGGGGCCACTGAGCAGTTCTTC
>TRBJ1-5|15|once|.|TRBV19
CASSMAGISNQPQHF
TGTGCCAGTAGTATGGCAGGGATCAGCAATCAGCCCCAGCATTTT
>TRBJ1-5|15|few|.|TRBV11-2
CASSLEPGASQPQHF
TGTGCCAGCAGCTTAGAGCCAGGGGCAAGCCAGCCCCAGCATTTT
>TRBJ1-1|15|.|.|TRBV9
CASSQLTTMNTEAFF
TGTGCCAGCAGCCAACTGACAACTATGAACACTGAAGCTTTCTTT
>TRBJ1-3|14|.|.|TRBV5-1
CASSMTGTGNTIYF
TGCGCCAGCAGCATGACCGGGACAGGAAACACCATATATTTT
>TRBJ1-1|13|.|.|TRBV19
CASSTDPNTEAFF
TGTGCCAGTAGTACCGACCCGAACACTGAAGCTTTCTTT